This T cell receptor (beta chain) was observed in a study of T cell responses to AZD1222 COVID-19 vaccine. Germline CDR1 is LNHNV and CDR2 is YYDKDF (reference sequence). The CDR3 has 15 amino acids. Unmatched junction bases numbered 6, after V lost 3 bases and J lost 3 bases. Measured with immunoSEQ multiplex PCR; TCRdb has only the in-frame clones, and not every one. The table shows 150,000 to 180,000 clones, with 90% occurring only once. The chain joins TRBV15 to TRBJ2-3; 7 nucleotides line up with TRBD1. This receptor was obtained from an adult who received the AZD1222 COVID-19 vaccine. This sample comprised peripheral blood, obtained 28 days after the second AZD1222 dose. The DNA of the CDR3 is TGTGCCACCAGCAGGGTTGACAGGGCAACAGATACGCAGTATTTT. Protein sequence: CATSRVDRATDTQYF. Full variable domain (remainder filled in from reference TRBV15 and TRBJ2-3): DAMVIQNPRYQVTQFGKPVTLSCSQTLNHNVMYWYQQKSSQAPKLLFHYYDKDFNNEADTPDNFQSRRPNTSFCFLDIRSPGLGDTAMYLCATSRVDRATDTQYFGPGTRLTVL.